These 19 T cell receptor beta chains were all obtained from the same sample, sequenced in a study of T-cell memory formation after mild COVID-19. TCRdb reprocessed the 5' RACE reads via MiXCR and lists one record per CDR3 protein. This table has around 410,000 distinct CDR3 sequences, 23% appearing once. Material for sequencing was PBMCs or a T cell subset sorted from them (not recorded which). The receptors originated from an adult woman who had mild COVID-19 (a few samples of this study predate the infection). Cell type and time point are not known.

There are a few counts of this clonotype. The chain employs TRBV5-1 and TRBJ1-4; D possibly corresponds to TRBD1 (5 bases). Germline CDR1 and CDR2: SGHRS and YFSETQ. The CDR3 spans 16 residues. With 0 bases removed from V and 7 bases from J, the gap between germline ends came to 16 bases. The CDR3 is CASSLVAGRVGEKLFF. Written as DNA, the CDR3 is TGCGCCAGCAGCTTGGTAGCGGGGCGCGTCGGTGAAAAACTGTTTTTT. Combining the CDR3 with reference TRBV5-1 and TRBJ1-4 gives the whole variable domain KAGVTQTPRYLIKTRGQQVTLSCSPISGHRSVSWYQQTPGQGLQFLFEYFSETQRNKGNFPGRFSGRQFSNSRSEMNVSTLELGDSALYLCASSLVAGRVGEKLFFGSGTQLSVL.

The chain carries TRBV7-9 and TRBJ2-5, with D unclear. This CDR3 spans 12 amino acids. Germline values: CDR1 SEHNR, CDR2 FQNEAQ (reference sequence). Between the trimmed V and J ends, which lost 1 base and 5 bases, there was a span of 5 bases. CDR3 amino acids: CASSLGHETQYF. The CDR3 nucleotides read TGTGCCAGCAGCTTAGGTCACGAGACCCAGTACTTC.

The V and J genes are TRBV10-3 and TRBJ2-7, with D maybe TRBD2 (6 bases). CDR1 is ENHRY and CDR2 is SYGVKD in the germline V gene. The ends were cut back, 6 bases at V and 5 bases at J, with 20 bases in the middle. This CDR3 is 15 amino acids long. CDR3 in amino acids: CAIRQRGGAINEQYF. CDR3 in DNA: TGTGCCATCAGACAGAGAGGAGGGGCTATCAACGAGCAGTACTTC.

The J gene is TRBJ2-1, the V gene TRBV4-3, with TRBD2 matching over 9 bases. Germline CDR1 is LGHNA and CDR2 is YSLEER. This CDR3 has 17 amino acids. The junction had 7 bases not matched to a gene; V was cut back by 0 bases and J by 4 bases. The CDR3 sequence is CASSQDEEAGGYNEQFF. As DNA, the CDR3 is TGCGCCAGCAGCCAAGATGAGGAAGCGGGGGGATACAATGAGCAGTTCTTC.

In its sample, this clonotype was seen many times. The rearrangement links TRBV5-1 to TRBJ2-5; 7 bases match TRBD1. The trim removed 4 bases at V and 4 bases at J, leaving 10 bases unmatched. Germline V gene data show CDR1 as SGHRS and CDR2 as YFSETQ. The CDR3 runs 15 residues. CDR3 in amino acids: CASSVKRQGRETQYF. The CDR3 DNA reads TGCGCCAGCAGCGTGAAAAGACAGGGACGAGAGACCCAGTACTTC.

The J gene is TRBJ1-2, the V gene TRBV6-1; weak D call: TRBD1 (6 bases). The V end was cut by 5 bases, the J end by 0 bases, with 10 bases between. The length of the CDR3 is 14 residues. Germline CDR1 is MNHNS and CDR2 is SASEGT. As DNA, the CDR3 is TGTGCCAGCAGTAGGACAGAAGCTAACTATGGCTACACCTTC. Translation: CASSRTEANYGYTF.

This clonotype was observed a few times. The chain links TRBV4-3 to TRBJ2-2; TRBD2 matches 9 bases. The CDR3 has 15 residues. Trimming at V came to 1 base and at J to 5 bases, leaving 2 bases not matched to a gene. Germline values: CDR1 LGHNA, CDR2 YSLEER. The CDR3 spells CASSQVAGVTGELFF. The DNA of the CDR3 is TGCGCCAGCAGCCAAGTAGCGGGAGTAACCGGGGAGCTGTTTTTT.

The chain has TRBV28 and TRBJ2-5; no firm D call. The CDR3 is 14 residues long. Germline V gives CDR1 MDHEN, CDR2 SYDVKM. V dropped 3 bases and J dropped 2 bases, with 10 bases sitting between them. The CDR3 here is CASSFLTPQETQYF. CDR3 DNA sequence: TGTGCCAGCAGTTTTCTGACTCCACAAGAGACCCAGTACTTC.

The genes are TRBV7-9 and TRBJ1-1; D is possibly TRBD1 (5 bases). Germline CDR1 SEHNR, CDR2 FQNEAQ (reference sequence). The germline V and J ends were trimmed by 5 bases and 5 bases, with 12 bases remaining between them. CDR3 length: 13 amino acids. The chain's CDR3 is CASSTGTQTEAFF. The CDR3, as DNA: TGTGCCAGCAGCACCGGGACTCAAACTGAAGCTTTCTTT.

This clonotype was picked up many times. This chain joins TRBV7-2 and TRBJ2-3; 11 bases match TRBD2. The CDR3 length is 18 residues. Germline V gene lookup returns CDR1 SGHTA and CDR2 FQGNSA. With 6 bases clipped from V and 3 bases from J, the junction kept 14 bases outside the gene matches. The CDR3 protein is CASSFPRLAGMRTDTQYF. CDR3 coding DNA: TGTGCCAGCAGTTTTCCGAGACTAGCGGGAATGCGAACAGATACGCAGTATTTT.

The chain recombines TRBV20-1 with TRBJ1-5; tentatively, D is TRBD1 (6 bases). V was cut by 6 bases and J by 9 bases, with 24 bases left in between. This CDR3 comprises 15 residues. Germline values: CDR1 DFQATT, CDR2 SNEGSKA (reference sequence). The CDR3 sequence: CSAAPPDRLYGPQHF. CDR3 nucleotide sequence: TGCAGTGCCGCTCCGCCCGACAGGTTATATGGGCCCCAGCATTTT.

The chain recombines TRBV25-1 with TRBJ1-1; tentatively, D is TRBD1 (5 bases). Germline V lookup: CDR1 MGHDK, CDR2 SYGVNS. The CDR3 is 17 residues long. The V end lost 1 base, the J end lost 1 base, and 16 bases lay between the germline ends. The CDR3 sequence is CASSELGGSVENTEAFF. The CDR3 coding sequence is TGTGCCAGCAGTGAATTGGGGGGATCGGTGGAGAACACTGAAGCTTTCTTT.

The chain carries TRBV30 and TRBJ2-3; TRBD2 matches 12 bases. Per germline, CDR1 GTSNPN and CDR2 SVGIG (reference sequence). The CDR3 consists of 16 residues. Losses at the gene ends were 4 bases for V and 0 bases for J; bases not matched to a gene: 5. This chain's CDR3 is CAWNPGLAGSTDTQYF. As DNA, the CDR3 is TGTGCCTGGAACCCCGGACTAGCGGGGAGCACAGATACGCAGTATTTT.

The chain links TRBV6-6 to TRBJ2-7, with 8 bases aligning to TRBD1. The CDR3 is 14 amino acids. The J segment lost 8 bases and the V segment lost 10 bases, leaving 16 bases of the junction unmatched. Germline assignment: CDR1 MNHNY and CDR2 SVGAGI (reference sequence). The chain's CDR3 is CATWTGTGSTQQYF. The CDR3 nucleotides are TGTGCCACTTGGACCGGGACAGGATCCACACAGCAGTACTTC.

This clonotype was detected a few times. J is TRBJ2-4 and V is TRBV4-1; the D gene is possibly TRBD1 (5 bases). This CDR3 spans 12 amino acids. CDR1 MGHRA and CDR2 YSYEKL come from the germline V gene. Trimming removed 6 bases from V and 4 bases from J, with 7 bases in between. CDR3 loop: CASSDRKNIQYF. CDR3 DNA sequence: TGCGCCAGCAGTGACAGAAAAAACATTCAGTACTTC.

The V call is TRBV9, the J call TRBJ2-1; 11 bases line up with TRBD2. In germline, CDR1 is SGDLS, CDR2 YYNGEE. The CDR3 length is 15 residues. After removal of 2 bases from V and 8 bases from J, the junction contained 6 bases not matched to a gene. CDR3 DNA: TGTGCCAGCAGCGTCACTAGCGGGAGTAGCGATGAGCAGTTCTTC. Its translation: CASSVTSGSSDEQFF.

The chain links TRBV7-2 to TRBJ1-5, with no clear D. Germline-derived CDR1 and CDR2 are SGHTA and FQGNSA. The CDR3 extends over 12 amino acids. V lost 11 bases and J 9 bases, leaving 17 bases between the germline ends. CDR3 loop: CARRGLRRPQHF. The CDR3 DNA sequence: TGTGCCCGACGAGGGTTAAGGAGGCCCCAGCATTTT.

The rearrangement links TRBV24-1 to TRBJ2-7; a weak D match, TRBD1 (6 bases). Trimming shortened V by 6 bases and J by 0 bases, and 11 bases separated the two germline ends. This CDR3 is built from 14 residues. Germline V CDR1 and CDR2: KGHDR, SFDVKD. The CDR3 DNA follows: TGTGCCACCAGTCGGTCAGGGGCCTCCTACGAGCAGTACTTC. This sequence encodes CATSRSGASYEQYF.

The CDR3 region is CASSSRSRQRRDGTQYF. DNA of the CDR3: TGTGCCAGCAGCTCCCGTTCTCGCCAGCGTCGAGACGGGACCCAGTACTTC. The V call is TRBV7-8, the J call TRBJ2-5, with D unresolved. V was pared by 4 bases and J by 7 bases, with 25 bases between. The CDR3 is 17 residues long. Germline-derived CDR1 and CDR2 are SGHVS and FQNEAQ.